This TCR beta chain was found in a study of OX40 agonist ivuxolimab in advanced cancers. Overall study context: Patients were around 83% male with ages roughly 20 to 80, mean around 58. Overall study findings and caveats: There was clonal expansion of CD4+ and CD8+ blood T cells by week 6 at 0.1 to 3.0 mg/kg. With doses of 0.1-3.0 mg/kg, partial responders showed among the lowest clonal expansion. Among some nonresponders, normalized T-cell clonal expansion was also low.

V was shortened by 3 bases and J by 4 bases, with 16 bases between the two germline ends. The germline V gene has CDR1 SQVTM and CDR2 ANQGSEA. The CDR3 extends over 15 amino acids. As for this clone: Its antigen is undetermined.

Only in-frame clones appear in the TCRdb table, and some are missing; sequencing was by immunoSEQ multiplex PCR. Of some 7,000 clones listed, over 80% are singletons. The chain recombines TRBV29-1 with TRBJ2-1; possibly TRBD2 for D (7 bases). This TCR derives from an adult with an advanced solid tumor such as melanoma, head and neck, liver or kidney cancer. Here the sequenced sample was CD4+ or CD8+ T cells sorted from blood, taken in a trial of the OX40 agonist ivuxolimab. CDR3 protein: CSVDPGGAVYNEQFF. The DNA for the CDR3 is TGCAGCGTTGACCCTGGGGGGGCAGTTTACAATGAGCAGTTCTTC.